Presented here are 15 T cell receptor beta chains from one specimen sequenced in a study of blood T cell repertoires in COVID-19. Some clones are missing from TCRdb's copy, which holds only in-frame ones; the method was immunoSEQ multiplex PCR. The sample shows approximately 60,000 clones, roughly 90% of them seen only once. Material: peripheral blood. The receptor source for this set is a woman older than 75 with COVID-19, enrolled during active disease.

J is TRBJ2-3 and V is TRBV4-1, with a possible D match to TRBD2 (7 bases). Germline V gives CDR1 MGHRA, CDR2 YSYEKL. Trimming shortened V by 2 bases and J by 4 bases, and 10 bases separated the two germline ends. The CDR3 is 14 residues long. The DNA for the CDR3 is TGCGCCAGCAGCCAATGGGGGGGCCCAGATACGCAGTATTTT. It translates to CASSQWGGPDTQYF.

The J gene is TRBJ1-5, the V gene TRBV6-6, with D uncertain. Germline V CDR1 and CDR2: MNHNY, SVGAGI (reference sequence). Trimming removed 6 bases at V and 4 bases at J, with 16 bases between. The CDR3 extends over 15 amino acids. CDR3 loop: CASSKDQSGNQPQHF. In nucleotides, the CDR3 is TGTGCCAGCAGCAAGGACCAATCGGGAAATCAGCCCCAGCATTTT.

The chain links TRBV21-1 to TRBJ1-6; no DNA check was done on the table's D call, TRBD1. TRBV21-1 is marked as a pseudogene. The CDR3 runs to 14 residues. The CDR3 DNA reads TGTGCCAGCAACCTGGCAGGGTGTCATTCACCCCTCCACTTT. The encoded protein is CASNLAGCHSPLHF.

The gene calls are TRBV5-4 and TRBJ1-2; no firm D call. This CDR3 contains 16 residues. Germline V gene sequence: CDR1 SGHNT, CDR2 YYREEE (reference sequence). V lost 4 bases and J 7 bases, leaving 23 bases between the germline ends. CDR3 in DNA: TGTGCCAGCAGCCTCCCGGGCCTTGGGGAGCTGGGTGGCTACACCTTC. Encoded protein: CASSLPGLGELGGYTF.

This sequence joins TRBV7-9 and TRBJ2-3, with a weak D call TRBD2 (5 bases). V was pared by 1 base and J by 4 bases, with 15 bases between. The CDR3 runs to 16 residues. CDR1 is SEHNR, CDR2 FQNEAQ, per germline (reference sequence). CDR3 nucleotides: TGTGCCAGCAGCTTAGATGTTGGGAGAAGGGCAGATACGCAGTATTTT. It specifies CASSLDVGRRADTQYF.

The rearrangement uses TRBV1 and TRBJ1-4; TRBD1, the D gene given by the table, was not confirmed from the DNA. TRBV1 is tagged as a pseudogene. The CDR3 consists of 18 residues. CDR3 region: CTSSQEVKSAGKNEKLFF. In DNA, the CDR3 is TGCACCAGCAGCCAGGAAGTTAAGTCGGCAGGCAAAAATGAAAAACTGTTTTTT.

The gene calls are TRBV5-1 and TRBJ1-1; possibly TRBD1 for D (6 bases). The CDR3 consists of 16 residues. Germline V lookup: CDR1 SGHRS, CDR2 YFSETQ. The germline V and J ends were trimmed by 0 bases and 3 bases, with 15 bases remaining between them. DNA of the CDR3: TGCGCCAGCAGCTTGGAGGGACACTTAACAGACACTGAAGCTTTCTTT. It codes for CASSLEGHLTDTEAFF.

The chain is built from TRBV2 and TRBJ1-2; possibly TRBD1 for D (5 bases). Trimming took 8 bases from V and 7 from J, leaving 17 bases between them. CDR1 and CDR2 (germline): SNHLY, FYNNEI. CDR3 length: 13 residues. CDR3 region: CASSREVEAGYTF. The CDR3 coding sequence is TGTGCCAGCTCCAGGGAAGTCGAGGCTGGCTACACCTTC.

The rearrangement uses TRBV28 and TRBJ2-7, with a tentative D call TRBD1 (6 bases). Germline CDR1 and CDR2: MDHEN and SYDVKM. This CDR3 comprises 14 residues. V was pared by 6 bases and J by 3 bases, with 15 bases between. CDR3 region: CASSETGLFYEQYF. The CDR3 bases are TGTGCCAGCAGCGAGACAGGTTTGTTCTACGAGCAGTACTTC.

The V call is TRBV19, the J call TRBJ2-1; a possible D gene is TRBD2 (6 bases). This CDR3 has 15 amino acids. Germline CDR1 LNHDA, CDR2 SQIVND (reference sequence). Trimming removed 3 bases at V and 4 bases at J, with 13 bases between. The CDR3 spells CASSMSTSGYNEQFF. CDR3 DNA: TGTGCCAGTAGTATGTCGACTAGTGGGTACAATGAGCAGTTCTTC.

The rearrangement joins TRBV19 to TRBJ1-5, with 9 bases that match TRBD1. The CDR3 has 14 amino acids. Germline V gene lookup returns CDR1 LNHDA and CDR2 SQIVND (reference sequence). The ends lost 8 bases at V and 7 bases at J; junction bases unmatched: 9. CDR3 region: CASGFTGGGQPQHF. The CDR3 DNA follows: TGTGCCAGTGGCTTCACAGGGGGCGGCCAGCCCCAGCATTTT.

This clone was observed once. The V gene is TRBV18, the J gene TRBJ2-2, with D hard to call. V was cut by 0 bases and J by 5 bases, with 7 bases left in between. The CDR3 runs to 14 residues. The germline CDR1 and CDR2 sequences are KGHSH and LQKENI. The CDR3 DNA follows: TGTGCCAGCTCACCACCGAGGAGAACCGGGGAGCTGTTTTTT. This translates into CASSPPRRTGELFF.

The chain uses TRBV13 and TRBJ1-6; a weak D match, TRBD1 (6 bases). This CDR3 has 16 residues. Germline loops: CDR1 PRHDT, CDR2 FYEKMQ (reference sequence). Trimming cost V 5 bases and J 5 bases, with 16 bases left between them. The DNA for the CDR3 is TGTGCCAGCAGCCGAAGGGGGGGGACGGATAATTCACCCCTCCACTTT. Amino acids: CASSRRGGTDNSPLHF.

CDR3 residues: CASSQSQVSGANVLTF. The CDR3, as DNA: TGCGCCAGCAGCCAATCACAGGTCTCTGGGGCCAACGTCCTGACTTTC. V usage is TRBV5-1 and J usage is TRBJ2-6; tentatively, D is TRBD1 (5 bases). The CDR3 is made up of 16 amino acids. Deletions cut 4 bases from V and 0 bases from J, with 11 bases between. Germline V CDR1 and CDR2: SGHRS, YFSETQ.

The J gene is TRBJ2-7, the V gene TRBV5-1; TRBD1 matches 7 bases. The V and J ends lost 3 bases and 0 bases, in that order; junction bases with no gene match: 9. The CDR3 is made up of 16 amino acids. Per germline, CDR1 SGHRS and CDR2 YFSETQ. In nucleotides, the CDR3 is TGCGCCAGCAGCTCACAGACAGGACAGGACTCCTACGAGCAGTACTTC. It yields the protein CASSSQTGQDSYEQYF.